One TCR beta chain is described in this entry. Its antigen is as yet unknown. TCRdb reprocessed the reads via MiXCR and lists one record per CDR3 protein. The table shows approximately 170,000 distinct CDR3 sequences, with 13% to 15% occurring only once. These data are taken from a study of T cell repertoires in cytomegalovirus infection. Study background: Through public TCR beta signatures, both CMV infection and matching HLA type were indicated.

This CDR3 is 15 amino acids long. Between the trimmed V and J ends, which lost 0 bases and 6 bases, there was a span of 13 bases. Germline CDR1 is SGHVS and CDR2 is FQNEAQ. Broader study findings: Carriage of CMV together with the relevant HLA was identifiable through cumulative public TCR beta family frequency.

This chain links TRBV7-8 with TRBJ2-3; perhaps TRBD1 as D (6 bases). The source is a human donor in good health (CMV status not recorded). Some clones in this sample may be carry-over from other donors' samples. Material for sequencing was PBMCs. This CDR3 reads CASSLARGGPDTQYF. DNA for the CDR3: TGTGCCAGCAGCTTAGCACGAGGGGGTCCCGATACGCAGTATTTT.